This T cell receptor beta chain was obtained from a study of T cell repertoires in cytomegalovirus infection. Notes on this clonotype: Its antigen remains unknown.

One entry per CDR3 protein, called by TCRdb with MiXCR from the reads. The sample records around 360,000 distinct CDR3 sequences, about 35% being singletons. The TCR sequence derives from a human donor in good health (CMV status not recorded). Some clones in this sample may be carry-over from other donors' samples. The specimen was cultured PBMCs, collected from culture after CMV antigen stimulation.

CDR3 in amino acids: CASSYKRGGYNEQFF. CDR3 sequence (DNA): TGTGCCAGCAGTTACAAGCGGGGGGGTTACAATGAGCAGTTCTTC. V gene TRBV6-2 or TRBV6-3 combines with J gene TRBJ2-1; TRBD2 agrees at 10 bases. The CDR3 is 15 residues long. The J segment lost 4 bases and the V segment lost 2 bases, leaving 2 bases of the junction unmatched. CDR1 is MNHEY, CDR2 SVGEGT, per germline.